A selection of T cell receptor beta chains follows, all from one sample in a study of CD8+CD57+ T cells in acquired aplastic anemia. TCRdb independently ran MiXCR on the reads; one entry per CDR3 protein. The sample carries 250,000 to 300,000 distinct CDR3 sequences, 50% to 70% recorded once. Sequenced material: sorted CD4+, CD8+, or CD8+CD57+ T cells (not recorded which) from PBMCs. The receptors stem from a human donor with severe aplastic anemia or a healthy control (not recorded which). CDR3s include the opening cysteine and the closing phenylalanine or tryptophan. The D gene is left open where the match is weak. A clone size is listed for some rows: how often the clone was seen (once, few, many), or a class if it is expanded.

j_call,clone_size,d_call,v_call,cdr3_aa,cdr3_nt
TRBJ2-1,NA,TRBD2,TRBV2,CASTAELAGRNEQFF,TGTGCCAGCACCGCCGAACTAGCGGGGAGAAATGAGCAGTTCTTC
TRBJ2-7,few,NA,TRBV20-1,CSALDREGSYEQYF,TGCAGTGCTCTTGACAGGGAGGGTTCCTACGAGCAGTACTTC
TRBJ1-2,NA,NA,TRBV29-1,CSVAGGPYGYTF,TGCAGCGTTGCTGGGGGTCCCTATGGCTACACCTTC
TRBJ2-3,NA,NA,TRBV2,CASSDWGGGNTDTQYF,TGTGCCAGCAGCGATTGGGGAGGGGGGAACACAGATACGCAGTATTTT
TRBJ1-4,few,NA,TRBV29-1,CSVGPAGYVGEKLFF,TGCAGCGTTGGACCCGCAGGGTACGTTGGAGAAAAACTGTTTTTT
TRBJ2-5,NA,NA,TRBV2,CASSEGRGLLQETQYF,TGTGCCAGCAGTGAAGGAAGGGGGTTGTTGCAAGAGACCCAGTACTTC
TRBJ2-3,NA,TRBD1,TRBV7-3,CASSLGQFDTQYF,TGTGCCAGCAGCTTGGGACAGTTCGATACGCAGTACTTT
TRBJ2-7,NA,NA,TRBV7-2,CASSDGTGGEQYF,TGCGCCAGCTCCGACGGGACCGGCGGCGAGCAGTACTTC
TRBJ2-3,few,NA,TRBV30,CAWRWGGGADTQYF,TGTGCCTGGAGGTGGGGAGGGGGTGCAGATACGCAGTATTTT
TRBJ2-1,many,NA,TRBV18,CASSRTGYNEQFF,TGTGCCAGCTCTCGAACAGGGTACAATGAGCAGTTCTTC
TRBJ2-3,many,TRBD2,TRBV9,CASSGTGLAGGTDTQYF,TGTGCCAGCAGTGGAACAGGACTAGCGGGGGGGACAGATACGCAGTATTTT
TRBJ1-5,few,TRBD1,TRBV19,CASHGQGRDQPQHF,TGTGCCAGCCATGGACAGGGGAGGGATCAGCCCCAGCATTTT
TRBJ1-1,NA,NA,TRBV5-1,CASSLDGARAFF,TGCGCCAGCAGCTTGGACGGTGCGAGGGCTTTCTTT
TRBJ2-3,few,TRBD1,TRBV6-4,CASSEDRGPDTQYF,TGTGCCAGCAGTGAGGACAGGGGGCCAGATACGCAGTATTTT
TRBJ2-7,NA,NA,TRBV2,CASRRVQGDDEQYF,TGTGCCAGCAGAAGGGTACAGGGAGACGACGAGCAGTACTTC
TRBJ1-1,NA,TRBD1,TRBV20-1,CSAQGGAGNTEAFF,TGCAGTGCTCAAGGGGGCGCTGGAAACACTGAAGCTTTCTTT
TRBJ2-7,few,NA,TRBV12-3/TRBV12-4,CASSLSAYEQYF,TGTGCCAGCAGTCTGTCCGCCTACGAGCAGTACTTC
TRBJ2-1,few,TRBD2,TRBV9,CASSLTSGTYNEQFF,TGTGCCAGCAGCCTCACTAGCGGGACATACAATGAGCAGTTCTTC
TRBJ2-3,NA,TRBD2,TRBV20-1,CSASGGLASDTQYF,TGCAGTGCTAGCGGGGGACTAGCGTCAGATACGCAGTATTTT
TRBJ2-7,NA,TRBD2,TRBV19,CASSTASGSSSREQYF,TGTGCCAGTAGTACGGCTAGCGGGAGTTCATCTCGCGAGCAGTACTTC
TRBJ2-3,NA,NA,TRBV9,CASSAVNGTPDTQYF,TGTGCCAGCAGCGCCGTAAACGGCACCCCAGATACGCAGTATTTT
TRBJ1-2,few,NA,TRBV30,CAWSVGSLGYTF,TGTGCCTGGAGTGTCGGTTCCCTTGGCTACACCTTC
TRBJ2-7,NA,TRBD2,TRBV20-1,CSARPTMGGMSYEQCF,TGCAGTGCTAGGCCGACTATGGGGGGGATGTCCTACGAGCAGTGCTTC
TRBJ1-1,NA,TRBD1,TRBV9,CASRGTYRGGNTEAFF,TGTGCCAGCAGGGGGACCTACAGGGGGGGGAACACTGAAGCTTTCTTT
TRBJ2-5,NA,NA,TRBV5-1,CASSLGSQYF,TGCGCCAGCAGCTTGGGGTCCCAGTACTTC
TRBJ1-1,NA,NA,TRBV20-1,CSALEPGTEAFF,TGCAGTGCCTTAGAACCCGGCACTGAAGCTTTCTTT
TRBJ2-3,many,NA,TRBV27,CASSLWDPTDTQYF,TGTGCCAGCAGTTTATGGGACCCCACAGATACGCAGTATTTT
TRBJ1-5,NA,NA,TRBV24-1,CATSDGVGTNQPQHF,TGTGCCACCAGTGATGGGGTAGGGACGAATCAGCCCCAGCATTTT
TRBJ1-4,NA,NA,TRBV5-1,CASSAGDLNEKLFF,TGCGCCAGCAGCGCCGGGGACCTTAATGAAAAACTGTTTTTT
TRBJ2-5,many,NA,TRBV7-3,CASSPHPQETQYF,TGTGCCAGCAGCCCCCACCCCCAAGAGACCCAGTACTTC
TRBJ2-7,few,NA,TRBV24-1,CATSEGPTYEQYF,TGTGCCACCAGTGAGGGTCCCACCTACGAGCAGTACTTC
TRBJ2-7,NA,TRBD1,TRBV29-1,CSVRKQGSFYEQYF,TGCAGCGTTCGAAAACAGGGGAGTTTCTACGAGCAGTACTTC
TRBJ2-2,many,NA,TRBV24-1,CATSDQVSNTGELFF,TGTGCCACCAGTGATCAGGTGTCGAACACCGGGGAGCTGTTTTTT
TRBJ2-5,NA,TRBD2,TRBV7-9,CASSPRGRRLAGEGETQYF,TGTGCCAGCAGCCCCCGGGGGCGTCGACTAGCGGGGGAAGGAGAGACCCAGTACTTC
TRBJ2-5,many,NA,TRBV5-8,CASSSGIDSQETQYF,TGTGCCAGCAGCTCGGGAATCGACAGTCAAGAGACCCAGTACTTC
TRBJ2-2,NA,NA,TRBV11-2,CASSLMFLGFGELFF,TGTGCCAGCAGCTTAATGTTTCTGGGATTCGGGGAGCTGTTTTTT
TRBJ1-6,NA,NA,TRBV10-3,CAISADSVLNSPLHF,TGTGCCATCAGTGCTGACAGCGTACTTAATTCACCCCTCCACTTT
TRBJ1-2,NA,NA,TRBV18,CASSPTDNYGYTF,TGTGCCAGCTCACCCACAGATAACTATGGCTACACCTTC
TRBJ2-1,NA,NA,TRBV12-3/TRBV12-4,CASSRLVSYNEQFF,TGTGCCAGCAGCCGACTGGTGTCCTACAATGAGCAGTTCTTC